This is a list of T cell receptor beta chains from one sample in a study of control samples from healthy donors and cancer patients. The table came from immunoSEQ multiplex PCR; TCRdb's copy has only in-frame clones and leaves some out. Among about 120,000 clones listed, more than 75% were seen once. The specimen was blood. The receptors were gathered from a woman in her 70s in good health. The CDR3 runs from the conserved cysteine through the conserved F or W. A D gene is named only where the DNA matches it firmly. A clone size is listed for some rows: how often the clone was seen (once, few, many), or a class if it is expanded.

V gene	clone size	D gene	J gene	CDR3 protein	CDR3 DNA
TRBV5-4	.	TRBD1	TRBJ1-4	CASSQGTGGEKLFF	TGTGCCAGCAGCCAGGGGACAGGGGGAGAGAAACTGTTTTTT
TRBV7-5	.	.	TRBJ1-3	CARSGPELGPISVGNTIYF	TGTGCCAGAAGCGGGCCGGAGTTGGGGCCGATCTCTGTGGGAAACACCATATATTTT
TRBV6-2/TRBV6-3	.	.	TRBJ2-7	CASSYTGGATGGQQYF	TGTGCCAGCAGTTACACCGGTGGGGCTACCGGGGGGCAGCAGTACTTC
TRBV19	.	TRBD2	TRBJ2-1	CASRGTSGFYEQFF	TGTGCCAGTAGGGGGACTAGCGGTTTTTATGAGCAGTTCTTC
TRBV29-1	.	TRBD1	TRBJ1-5	CSVTQGGSNQPQHF	TGCAGCGTTACCCAGGGGGGTAGCAATCAGCCCCAGCATTTT
TRBV4-1	.	.	TRBJ1-1	CASSQRHTGNHMNTEAFF	TGCGCCAGCAGCCAAAGACACACAGGCAACCATATGAACACTGAAGCTTTCTTT
TRBV29-1	.	TRBD1	TRBJ2-5	CSGKGQGARETQYF	TGCAGCGGGAAGGGACAGGGGGCACGAGAGACCCAGTACTTC
TRBV19	few	.	TRBJ1-5	CASSMVGFNQPQHF	TGTGCCAGTAGTATGGTAGGTTTCAATCAGCCCCAGCATTTT
TRBV2	.	TRBD1	TRBJ1-2	CASSDPGQGDYGYTF	TGTGCCAGCAGCGACCCGGGACAGGGCGACTATGGCTACACCTTC
TRBV9	.	.	TRBJ2-6	CASSRGLSSGANVLTF	TGTGCCAGCAGCCGAGGACTGAGCTCTGGGGCCAACGTCCTGACTTTC